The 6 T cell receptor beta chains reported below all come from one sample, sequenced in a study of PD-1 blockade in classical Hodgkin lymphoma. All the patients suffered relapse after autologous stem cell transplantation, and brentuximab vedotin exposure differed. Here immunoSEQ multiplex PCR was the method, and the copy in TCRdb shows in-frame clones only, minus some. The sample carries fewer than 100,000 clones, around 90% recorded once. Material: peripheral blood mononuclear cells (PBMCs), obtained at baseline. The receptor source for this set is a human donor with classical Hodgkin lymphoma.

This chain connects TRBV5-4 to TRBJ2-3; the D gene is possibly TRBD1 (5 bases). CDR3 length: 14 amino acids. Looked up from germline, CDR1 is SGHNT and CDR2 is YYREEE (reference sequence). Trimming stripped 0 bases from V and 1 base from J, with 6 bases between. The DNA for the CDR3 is TGTGCCAGCAGCTTGGAAGGGGGCACAGATACGCAGTATTTT. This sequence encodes CASSLEGGTDTQYF.

For the CDR3, the DNA is TGTGCCAGCAGAGATCAACCCTGGGGGGGCGGGAAGGCTTTCTTT. Translating it yields CASRDQPWGGGKAFF. The chain links TRBV27 to TRBJ1-1; the D gene is possibly TRBD1 (6 bases). This CDR3 has 15 residues. Between the trimmed V and J ends, which lost 6 bases and 11 bases, there was a span of 25 bases. Germline V CDR1 and CDR2: MNHEY, SMNVEV (reference sequence).

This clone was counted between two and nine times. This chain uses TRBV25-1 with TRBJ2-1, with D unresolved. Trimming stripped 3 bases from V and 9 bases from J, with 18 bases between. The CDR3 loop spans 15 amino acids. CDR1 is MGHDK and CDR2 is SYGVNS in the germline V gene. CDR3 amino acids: CASSDRNTINREQFF. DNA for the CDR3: TGTGCCAGCAGTGATCGAAACACTATAAATCGTGAGCAGTTCTTC.

CDR3 residues: CASSLAGGPGTGELFF. CDR3 nucleotides: TGCGCCAGCAGCCTAGCGGGAGGGCCGGGCACCGGGGAGCTGTTTTTT. This chain uses TRBV4-1 with TRBJ2-2; 11 bases match TRBD2. After removal of 4 bases from V and 4 bases from J, the junction contained 5 bases not matched to a gene. CDR3 length: 16 residues. Germline-derived CDR1 and CDR2 are MGHRA and YSYEKL.

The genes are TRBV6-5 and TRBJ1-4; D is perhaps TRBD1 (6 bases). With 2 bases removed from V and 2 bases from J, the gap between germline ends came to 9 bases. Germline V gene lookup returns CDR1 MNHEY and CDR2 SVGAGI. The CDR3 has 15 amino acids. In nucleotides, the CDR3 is TGTGCCAGCAGTTACGTCAGGGGCACTAATGAAAAACTGTTTTTT. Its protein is CASSYVRGTNEKLFF.

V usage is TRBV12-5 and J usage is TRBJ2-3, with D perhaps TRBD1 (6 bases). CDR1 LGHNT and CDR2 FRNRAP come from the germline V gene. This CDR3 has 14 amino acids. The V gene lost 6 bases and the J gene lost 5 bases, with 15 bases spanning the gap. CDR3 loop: CASGSPPGVDTQYF. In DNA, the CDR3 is TGTGCTAGTGGAAGTCCCCCAGGGGTAGATACGCAGTATTTT.